Below are 24 T cell receptor beta chains sequenced from a single sample in a study of T-cell memory formation after mild COVID-19. A single record per CDR3 protein comes from TCRdb applying MiXCR to the 5' RACE reads. The sample holds 30,000 to 50,000 distinct CDR3 sequences, about 6.1% seen once. The sequencing sample was made of PBMCs or a T cell subset sorted from them (not recorded which). The receptors stem from an adult who had mild COVID-19 (a few samples of this study predate the infection). Cell type and time point are not known.

The chain links TRBV9 to TRBJ2-3; TRBD1 agrees at 8 bases. This CDR3 is 15 amino acids long. J gave up 3 bases and V 1 base, and 4 bases lay outside the gene matches. Germline lookup yields CDR1 SGDLS and CDR2 YYNGEE. CDR3: CASSVTGQDTDTQYF. The CDR3 DNA is TGTGCCAGCAGCGTAACGGGACAGGATACAGATACGCAGTATTTT.

This CDR3 is CASSYWEAEETQYF. The CDR3 DNA follows: TGTGCCAGCAGTTATTGGGAGGCCGAGGAGACCCAGTACTTC. J is TRBJ2-5 and V is TRBV6-2 or TRBV6-3; maybe TRBD2 (6 bases). V was clipped by 3 bases and J by 5 bases, with 13 bases between them. Germline CDR1 and CDR2: MNHEY and SVGEGT. This CDR3 comprises 14 residues.

J is TRBJ1-6 and V is TRBV7-8; TRBD1 matches 11 bases. This CDR3 spans 16 amino acids. Germline lookup yields CDR1 SGHVS and CDR2 FQNEAQ. V trimming: 5 bases; J trimming: 7 bases; junction bases outside the gene matches: 7. In DNA form, the CDR3 reads TGTGCCAGCAGCACGGCCGGGACAGGGGGAAATTCACCCCTCCACTTT. Its translation: CASSTAGTGGNSPLHF.

The V and J genes are TRBV7-2 and TRBJ1-2; 10 bases fit TRBD1. Germline CDR1 reads SGHTA; CDR2 reads FQGNSA. The CDR3 is made up of 14 amino acids. V lost 6 bases to trimming and J lost 2 bases; unmatched junction nucleotides: 3. CDR3 DNA sequence: TGTGCCAGCAGTCGGGACAGGGGAAACTATGGCTACACCTTC. Translation: CASSRDRGNYGYTF.

This chain links TRBV27 with TRBJ2-7; 10 nucleotides align to TRBD1. The J segment lost 2 bases and the V segment lost 1 base, leaving 2 bases of the junction unmatched. The CDR3 is 15 amino acids. The V gene's germline CDR1 is MNHEY and CDR2 SMNVEV (reference sequence). CDR3 loop: CASSLWGTGAYEQYF. CDR3 sequence (DNA): TGTGCCAGCAGTTTATGGGGGACAGGGGCCTACGAGCAGTACTTC.

V usage is TRBV7-9 and J usage is TRBJ2-1, with TRBD1 matching 10 bases. The CDR3 runs to 15 residues. Germline CDR1 SEHNR, CDR2 FQNEAQ (reference sequence). Trimming removed 1 base from V and 9 bases from J; junction bases left unmatched: 6. Written as DNA, the CDR3 is TGTGCCAGCAGCTTAGGGACAGGGGGTCGAACTGAGCAGTTCTTC. Protein product: CASSLGTGGRTEQFF. Supplemented by reference TRBV7-9 and TRBJ2-1, the full variable domain reads DTGVSQNPRHKITKRGQNVTFRCDPISEHNRLYWYRQTLGQGPEFLTYFQNEAQLEKSRLLSDRFSAERPKGSFSTLEIQRTEQGDSAMYLCASSLGTGGRTEQFFGPGTRLTVL.

This clonotype was recorded many times. CDR3 sequence (DNA): TGTGCCAGCAGCCGCCGGGACAGGGGATCCAATGAGCAGTTCTTC. Residues: CASSRRDRGSNEQFF. The gene calls are TRBV7-3 and TRBJ2-1; 10 bases are a match to TRBD1. Germline CDR1 reads SGHTA; CDR2 reads FQGTGA. With 5 bases clipped from V and 6 bases from J, the junction kept 7 bases outside the gene matches. The CDR3 is 15 amino acids.

The J gene is TRBJ2-1, the V gene TRBV11-1; D unresolved. Germline V gene data show CDR1 as SGHAT and CDR2 as FQDESV (reference sequence). The ends were cut back, 5 bases at V and 7 bases at J, with 9 bases in the middle. This CDR3 comprises 12 residues. For the CDR3, the DNA is TGTGCCAGCAGCCAAGACCATAATGAGCAGTTCTTC. Its translation is CASSQDHNEQFF.

This clonotype was found a few times. V is TRBV12-3 or TRBV12-4 and J is TRBJ1-2, with D uncertain. The ends were cut back, 8 bases at V and 1 base at J, with 8 bases in the middle. The CDR3 runs to 12 residues. As DNA, the CDR3 is TGTGCCAGCTCCAAGATTAACTATGGCTACACCTTC. It yields the protein CASSKINYGYTF.

This clonotype appeared many times. The chain is built from TRBV5-1 and TRBJ2-7; D remains ambiguous. CDR3 length: 15 amino acids. The germline gives CDR1 SGHRS, CDR2 YFSETQ. Between the trimmed V and J ends, which lost 5 bases and 3 bases, there was a span of 18 bases. The CDR3 sequence: CASRVDPAPLYEQYF. In nucleotides, the CDR3 is TGCGCCAGCAGGGTTGACCCAGCGCCACTCTACGAGCAGTACTTC.

This clonotype was picked up a small number of times. The V and J genes are TRBV7-3 and TRBJ2-5; the D gene is possibly TRBD1 (6 bases). Trimming shortened V by 5 bases and J by 5 bases, and 12 bases separated the two germline ends. There are 13 residues in the CDR3. CDR1 is SGHTA, CDR2 FQGTGA, per germline. The CDR3 DNA sequence: TGTGCCAGCAGCCCGGGACAAACCGAGACCCAGTACTTC. Protein product: CASSPGQTETQYF.

Many counts were recorded for this clonotype. The V gene is TRBV7-2, the J gene TRBJ1-2; D gene unclear. The CDR3 is 13 amino acids. With 6 bases removed from V and 1 base from J, the gap between germline ends came to 9 bases. CDR1 SGHTA and CDR2 FQGNSA come from the germline V gene. In DNA form, the CDR3 reads TGTGCCAGCAGTGTCGAGGGTAACTATGGCTACACCTTC. Amino acid sequence: CASSVEGNYGYTF.

At least ten counts were recorded for this clonotype. The rearrangement uses TRBV4-3 and TRBJ1-4; D remains unclear. The germline gives CDR1 LGHNA, CDR2 YSLEER. CDR3 length: 15 residues. Trimming stripped 0 bases from V and 1 base from J, with 6 bases between. In nucleotides, the CDR3 is TGCGCCAGCAGCCAAGATTACGGAACTAATGAAAAACTGTTTTTT. Translation gives CASSQDYGTNEKLFF.

This clonotype was seen a handful of times. CDR3 sequence (DNA): TGTGCCAGCCAACTCGGGACTAGCGGGTTCGGGGAGCTGTTTTTT. It is translated as CASQLGTSGFGELFF. The chain carries TRBV3-1 and TRBJ2-2, with 12 nucleotides matching TRBD2. V shed 8 bases and J 7 bases; nucleotides not matched to a gene: 8. CDR1 and CDR2 from the germline V gene are LGHDT and YNNKEL (reference sequence). The CDR3 runs to 15 residues.

This clonotype was observed many times. The rearrangement uses TRBV3-1 and TRBJ1-6; D call uncertain. This CDR3 region has 13 residues. Trimming took off 5 bases at V and 7 bases at J, with 9 bases between the two ends. In germline, CDR1 is LGHDT, CDR2 YNNKEL (reference sequence). The CDR3 coding sequence is TGTGCCAGCAGCGAGGACGGGAATTCACCCCTCCACTTT. Translating gives CASSEDGNSPLHF.

This clonotype was picked up many times. The CDR3 reads CASSSPPTSGGDNEQFF. The CDR3 DNA follows: TGTGCCAGCAGTTCCCCGCCGACTAGCGGGGGGGACAATGAGCAGTTCTTC. The gene calls are TRBV27 and TRBJ2-1, with 14 bases identical to TRBD2. Germline V gene sequence: CDR1 MNHEY, CDR2 SMNVEV (reference sequence). The ends lost 4 bases at V and 5 bases at J; junction bases unmatched: 7. The CDR3 runs 17 residues.

This clonotype was seen ten or more times. This sequence joins TRBV5-1 and TRBJ2-1; possible D gene TRBD2, 6 bases. CDR1 is SGHRS and CDR2 is YFSETQ in the germline V gene. This CDR3 comprises 14 residues. Trimming stripped 0 bases from V and 5 bases from J, with 9 bases between. This CDR3 is CASSLVGSNNEQFF. The CDR3 DNA is TGCGCCAGCAGCTTGGTCGGGAGCAACAATGAGCAGTTCTTC.

V usage is TRBV30 and J usage is TRBJ2-7; D perhaps matches TRBD1 (6 bases). From germline, CDR1 is GTSNPN and CDR2 SVGIG (reference sequence). Trimming shortened V by 5 bases and J by 7 bases, and 18 bases separated the two germline ends. The CDR3 spans 13 residues. CDR3 DNA sequence: TGTGCCTGGTCAACTCGGACAGCCGGGGAGCAGTACTTC. Protein product: CAWSTRTAGEQYF.

This clonotype came up a few times. The genes are TRBV24-1 and TRBJ1-1; maybe TRBD1 (6 bases). The V gene's germline CDR1 is KGHDR and CDR2 SFDVKD. Trimming pared 8 bases from V and 3 bases from J, leaving 18 bases between. The CDR3 length is 15 residues. CDR3 in amino acids: CATMGRGNEDTEAFF. The CDR3 coding sequence is TGTGCCACCATGGGCAGGGGAAATGAGGACACTGAAGCTTTCTTT.

This clonotype was picked up many times. The rearrangement uses TRBV4-1 and TRBJ1-4; TRBD1 might be the D (5 bases). CDR3 length: 14 amino acids. V lost 1 base, J lost 7 bases, and 10 bases lay in between. The V gene's germline CDR1 is MGHRA and CDR2 YSYEKL. The CDR3 is CASSQGDLVEKLFF. The DNA of the CDR3 is TGCGCCAGCAGCCAAGGGGACTTGGTTGAAAAACTGTTTTTT.

At least ten counts were recorded for this clonotype. The rearrangement joins TRBV5-6 to TRBJ2-3, with TRBD2 as a possible D gene (6 bases). This CDR3 region has 17 residues. V gave up 2 bases and J gave up 1 base, with 17 bases separating them. Germline V gene lookup returns CDR1 SGHDT and CDR2 YYEEEE. The CDR3 coding sequence is TGTGCCAGCAGCTTACTTCTGTTAGCGGATGGCACAGATACGCAGTATTTT. Translation: CASSLLLLADGTDTQYF.

A few counts support this clonotype. The chain is built from TRBV12-3 or TRBV12-4 and TRBJ2-7; 9 bases are shared with TRBD1. Trimming took 5 bases from V and 3 from J; bases not matched to a gene: 5. The CDR3 runs 14 residues. CDR3 nucleotides: TGTGCCAGCAGTCCGACAGGGGGAGACTACGAGCAGTACTTC. Its translation: CASSPTGGDYEQYF.

This chain links TRBV18 with TRBJ1-1, with D possibly TRBD1 on 6 matching bases. Trimming left V 2 bases short and J 4 bases short, with 14 bases between. CDR3 size: 15 residues. CDR1 and CDR2 from the germline V gene are KGHSH and LQKENI. CDR3 amino acids: CASSPGRGLGTEAFF. CDR3 coding DNA: TGTGCCAGCTCACCAGGCCGGGGGCTCGGCACTGAAGCTTTCTTT.

The chain is built from TRBV5-1 and TRBJ2-7; 10 bases are a match to TRBD2. The CDR3 consists of 15 residues. Trimming at V came to 6 bases and at J to 3 bases, leaving 9 bases not matched to a gene. CDR1 is SGHRS and CDR2 is YFSETQ in the germline V gene. The CDR3 DNA follows: TGCGCCAGCAACCTTAGCGGGGGGACACTCTACGAGCAGTACTTC. Translating it yields CASNLSGGTLYEQYF.